Following are 3 T cell receptor beta chains from one sample sequenced in a study of blood T cell repertoires in COVID-19. Profiled with immunoSEQ multiplex PCR; TCRdb holds only in-frame clones, not every one. The table has 45,000 to 55,000 clones, roughly 88% seen once. Sequencing was carried out using peripheral blood. The origin of the receptors is a human donor in a cohort sampled during active COVID-19.

This chain joins TRBV7-9 and TRBJ1-1; tentatively, D is TRBD1 (6 bases). Trimming removed 8 bases from V and 0 bases from J, with 16 bases in between. This CDR3 has 15 residues. Germline V lookup: CDR1 SEHNR, CDR2 FQNEAQ (reference sequence). This chain's CDR3 is CASLQPGQMNTEAFF. The DNA for the CDR3 is TGTGCCAGCCTTCAACCGGGACAAATGAACACTGAAGCTTTCTTT.

This chain joins TRBV6-2 or TRBV6-3 and TRBJ2-1, with 7 bases fitting TRBD1. CDR3 length equals 14 residues. Losses at the gene ends were 5 bases for V and 3 bases for J; bases not matched to a gene: 4. The germline V gene encodes CDR1 MNHEY and CDR2 SVGEGT. The CDR3 protein is CASSPRDSYNEQFF. The CDR3 region has the DNA TGTGCCAGCAGTCCCCGGGACAGCTACAATGAGCAGTTCTTC.

V gene TRBV11-2 combines with J gene TRBJ2-3, with D possibly TRBD2 on 6 matching bases. Trimming cost V 2 bases and J 5 bases, with 17 bases left between them. This CDR3 is built from 16 residues. Per the germline V gene, CDR1 is SGHAT and CDR2 is FQNNGV. This chain's CDR3 is CASSLFAGWDGDTQYF. CDR3 in DNA: TGTGCCAGCAGCTTATTCGCGGGATGGGATGGAGATACGCAGTATTTT.